A single T cell receptor (beta chain) is shown here with its context. Its antigen is still unknown. This sample stems from a study of T cells after posttransplantation cyclophosphamide. The study's findings and limits: Donor-recipient repertoire similarity was low at 1-2 months, rising over year one.

Cyclophosphamide on days +3 and +4 followed busulfan-fludarabine conditioning and a marrow graft. Germline lookup yields CDR1 GTSNPN and CDR2 SVGIG (reference sequence). J was trimmed by 6 bases and V by 5 bases; bases with no gene match: 12. The CDR3 runs 15 residues. Some clones are missing from TCRdb's copy, which holds only in-frame ones; the method was immunoSEQ multiplex PCR. This table holds around 6,000 clones, about 80% found once. The receptor's source is a female patient in her forties or fifties who received an allogeneic stem cell transplant from a related donor, was CMV-positive, and had no GVHD. These T cells may partly come from the graft donor. Specimen: CD8+ T cells sorted from PBMCs, collected 1404 days after allogeneic stem cell transplant with posttransplant cyclophosphamide. The rearrangement uses TRBV30 and TRBJ2-1; the match to TRBD1 covers 8 bases. The CDR3 reads CAWEASRGLLNEQFF. CDR3 in DNA: TGTGCCTGGGAAGCCTCCAGGGGGCTCCTCAATGAGCAGTTCTTC.